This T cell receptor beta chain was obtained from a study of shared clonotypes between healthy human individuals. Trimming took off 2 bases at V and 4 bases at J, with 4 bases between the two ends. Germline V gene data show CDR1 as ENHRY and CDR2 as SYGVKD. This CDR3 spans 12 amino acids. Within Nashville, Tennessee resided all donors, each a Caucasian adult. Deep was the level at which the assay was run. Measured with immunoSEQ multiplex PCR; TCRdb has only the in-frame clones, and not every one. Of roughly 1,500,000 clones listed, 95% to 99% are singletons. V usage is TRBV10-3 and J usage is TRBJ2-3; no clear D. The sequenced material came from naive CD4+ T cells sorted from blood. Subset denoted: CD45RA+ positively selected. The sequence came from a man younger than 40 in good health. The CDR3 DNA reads TGTGCCATCAGTGAGGGGGCAGATACGCAGTATTTT. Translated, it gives CAISEGADTQYF.